This TCR beta chain was captured in a study of T cell responses to AZD1222 COVID-19 vaccine. Notes on the study in general: The donors showed a predominance of white British ancestry and of females, with possible underestimation of clonal diversity. Dominant at 160-218 and 743-854, vaccine-associated CD4 TCRs also spanned spike.

Libraries were prepared by immunoSEQ multiplex PCR; TCRdb keeps only in-frame clonotypes and omits some of them. Of 100,000 to 150,000 clones in the sample, around 85% were seen once. The CDR3 has 14 residues. The V and J ends lost 0 bases and 5 bases respectively, with 10 bases between them. CDR1 and CDR2 from the germline V gene are MNHEY and SVGAGI. About this clone itself: Its matching antigen is unknown.

The chain couples TRBV6-5 to TRBJ2-5; D could derive from TRBD1 or TRBD2 (5 bases each). The material sequenced was peripheral blood, taken 28 days after the second AZD1222 dose. This receptor was taken from an adult who received the AZD1222 COVID-19 vaccine. Written as DNA, the CDR3 is TGTGCCAGCAGTTACTCTATTGGGGGTGAGACCCAGTACTTC. Protein: CASSYSIGGETQYF.